This record covers a single TCR beta chain. This sample was included in a study of blood T cells in healthy people across ages. Trimming pared 2 bases from V and 0 bases from J, leaving 11 bases between. There are 15 residues in the CDR3. A second roughly 6 to 12 cycle PCR used barcoded and J-beta primers. TCRdb re-called the 5' RACE reads through MiXCR, storing one row per CDR3 protein. The repertoire holds approximately 800,000 distinct CDR3 sequences, with 35% to 60% as singletons. This chain joins TRBV12-3 or TRBV12-4 and TRBJ2-7; D gene ambiguous. Sequencing input: blood. This receptor was obtained from a man at least 80 years old in good health. The CDR3 DNA reads TGTGCCAGCAGTTTATCCGGCCAAAGCTCCTACGAGCAGTACTTC. It encodes CASSLSGQSSYEQYF.